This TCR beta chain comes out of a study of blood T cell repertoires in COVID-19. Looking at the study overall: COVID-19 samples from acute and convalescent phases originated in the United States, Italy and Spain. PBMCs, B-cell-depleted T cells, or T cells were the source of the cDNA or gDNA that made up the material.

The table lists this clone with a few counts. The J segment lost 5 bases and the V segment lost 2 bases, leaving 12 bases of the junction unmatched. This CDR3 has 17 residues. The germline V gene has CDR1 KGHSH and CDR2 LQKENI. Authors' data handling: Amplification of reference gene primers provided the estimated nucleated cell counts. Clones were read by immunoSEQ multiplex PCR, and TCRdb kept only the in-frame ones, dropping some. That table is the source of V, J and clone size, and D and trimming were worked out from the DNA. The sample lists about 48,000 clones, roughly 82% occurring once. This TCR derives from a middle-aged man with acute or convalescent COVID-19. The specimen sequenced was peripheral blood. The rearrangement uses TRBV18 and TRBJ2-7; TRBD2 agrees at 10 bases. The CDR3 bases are TGTGCCAGCTCACCATTTAATCAAGCGGGGGGGCGGAACGAGCAGTACTTC. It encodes CASSPFNQAGGRNEQYF.